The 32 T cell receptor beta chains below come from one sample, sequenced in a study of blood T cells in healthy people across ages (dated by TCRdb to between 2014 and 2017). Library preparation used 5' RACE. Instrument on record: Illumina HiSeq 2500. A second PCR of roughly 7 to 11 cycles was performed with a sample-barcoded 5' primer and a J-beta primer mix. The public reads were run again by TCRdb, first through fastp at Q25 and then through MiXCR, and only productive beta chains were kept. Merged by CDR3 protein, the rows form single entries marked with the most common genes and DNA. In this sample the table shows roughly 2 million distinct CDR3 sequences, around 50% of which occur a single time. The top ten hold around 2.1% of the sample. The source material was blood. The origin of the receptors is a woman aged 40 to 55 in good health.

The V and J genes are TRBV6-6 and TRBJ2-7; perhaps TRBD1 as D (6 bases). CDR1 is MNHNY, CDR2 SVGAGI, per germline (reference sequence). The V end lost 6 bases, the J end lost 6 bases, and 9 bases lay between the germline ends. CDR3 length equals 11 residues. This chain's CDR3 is CASRSRGEQYF. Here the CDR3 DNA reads TGTGCCAGCAGAAGCAGGGGCGAGCAGTACTTC.

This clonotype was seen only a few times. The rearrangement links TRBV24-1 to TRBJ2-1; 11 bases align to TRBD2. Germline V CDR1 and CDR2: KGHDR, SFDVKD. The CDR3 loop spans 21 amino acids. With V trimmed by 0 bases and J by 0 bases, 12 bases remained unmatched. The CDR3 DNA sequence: TGTGCCACCAGTGATTTGAGGGGTAGCGGGGGGGATCCGAGCTCCTACAATGAGCAGTTCTTC. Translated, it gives CATSDLRGSGGDPSSYNEQFF.

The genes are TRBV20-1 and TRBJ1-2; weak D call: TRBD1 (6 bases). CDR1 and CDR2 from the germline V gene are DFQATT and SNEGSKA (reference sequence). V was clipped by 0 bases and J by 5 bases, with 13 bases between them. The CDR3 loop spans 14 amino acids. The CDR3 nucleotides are TGCAGTGCTAGAGATGAGAGGGGGAGTTATGGCTACACCTTC. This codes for CSARDERGSYGYTF.

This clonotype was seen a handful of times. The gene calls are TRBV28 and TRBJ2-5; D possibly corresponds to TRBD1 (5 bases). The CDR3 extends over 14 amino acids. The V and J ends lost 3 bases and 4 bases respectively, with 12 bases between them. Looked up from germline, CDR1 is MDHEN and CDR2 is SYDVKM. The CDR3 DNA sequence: TGTGCCAGCAGTTTCTTAAGGGGCTCAGAGACCCAGTACTTC. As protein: CASSFLRGSETQYF.

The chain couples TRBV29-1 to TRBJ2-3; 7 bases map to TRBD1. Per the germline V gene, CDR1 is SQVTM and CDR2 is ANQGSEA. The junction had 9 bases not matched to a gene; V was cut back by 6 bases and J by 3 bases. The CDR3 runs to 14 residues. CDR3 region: CSVTRTGRTDTQYF. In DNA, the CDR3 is TGCAGCGTCACCCGGACAGGTCGGACAGATACGCAGTATTTT.

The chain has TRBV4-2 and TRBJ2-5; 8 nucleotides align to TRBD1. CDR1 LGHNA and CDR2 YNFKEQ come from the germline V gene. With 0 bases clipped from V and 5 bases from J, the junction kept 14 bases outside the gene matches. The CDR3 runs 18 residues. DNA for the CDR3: TGTGCCAGCAGCCAAGAGAGAAGGACAGGGATGATTGGGGAGACCCAGTACTTC. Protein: CASSQERRTGMIGETQYF.

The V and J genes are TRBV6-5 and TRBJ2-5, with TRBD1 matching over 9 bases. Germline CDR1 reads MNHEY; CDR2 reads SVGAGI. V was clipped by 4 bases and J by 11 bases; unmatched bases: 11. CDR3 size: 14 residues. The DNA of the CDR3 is TGTGCCAGCAGTTCAACAGGGGGCAGGTATCAGCAGTACTTC. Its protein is CASSSTGGRYQQYF.

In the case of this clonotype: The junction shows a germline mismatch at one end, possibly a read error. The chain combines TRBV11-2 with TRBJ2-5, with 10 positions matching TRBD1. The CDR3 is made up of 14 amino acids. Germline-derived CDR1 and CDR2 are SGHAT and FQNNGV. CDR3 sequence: CASSSDRGQETRYF. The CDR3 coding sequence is TGTGCCAGCAGCAGCGACAGGGGGCAAGAGACCCGGTACTTC.

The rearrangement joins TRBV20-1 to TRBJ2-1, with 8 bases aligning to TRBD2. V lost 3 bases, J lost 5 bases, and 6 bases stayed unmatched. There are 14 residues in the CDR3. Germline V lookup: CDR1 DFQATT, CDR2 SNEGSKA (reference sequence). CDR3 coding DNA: TGCAGTGCTAGGGGCGGGGGGCCAAACAATGAGCAGTTCTTC. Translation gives CSARGGGPNNEQFF.

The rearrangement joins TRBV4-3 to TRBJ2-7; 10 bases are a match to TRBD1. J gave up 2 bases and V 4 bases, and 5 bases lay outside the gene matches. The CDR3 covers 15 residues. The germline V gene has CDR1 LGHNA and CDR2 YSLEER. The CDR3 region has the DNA TGCGCCAGCAGCCCGGGGACAGGGGAGACCTACGAGCAGTACTTC. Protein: CASSPGTGETYEQYF.

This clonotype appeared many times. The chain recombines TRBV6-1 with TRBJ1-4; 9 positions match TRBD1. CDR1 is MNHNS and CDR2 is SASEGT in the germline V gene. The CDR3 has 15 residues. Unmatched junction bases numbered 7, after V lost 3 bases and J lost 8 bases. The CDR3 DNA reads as TGTGCCAGCAGTGACCAGACAGGGGGGAACGAAAAACTGTTTTTT. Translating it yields CASSDQTGGNEKLFF.

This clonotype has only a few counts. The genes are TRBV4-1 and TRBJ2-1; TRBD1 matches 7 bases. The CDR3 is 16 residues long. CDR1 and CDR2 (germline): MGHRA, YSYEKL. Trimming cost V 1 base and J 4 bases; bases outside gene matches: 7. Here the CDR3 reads CASSQAGTAPYNEQFF. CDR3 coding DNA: TGCGCCAGCAGCCAAGCCGGGACAGCTCCTTACAATGAGCAGTTCTTC.

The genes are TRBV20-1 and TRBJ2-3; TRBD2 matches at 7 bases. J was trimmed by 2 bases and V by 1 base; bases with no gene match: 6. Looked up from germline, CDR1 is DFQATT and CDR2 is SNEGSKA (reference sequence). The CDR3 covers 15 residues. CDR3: CSARARAGPTDTQYF. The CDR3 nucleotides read TGCAGTGCTAGAGCCCGAGCGGGGCCCACAGATACGCAGTATTTT.

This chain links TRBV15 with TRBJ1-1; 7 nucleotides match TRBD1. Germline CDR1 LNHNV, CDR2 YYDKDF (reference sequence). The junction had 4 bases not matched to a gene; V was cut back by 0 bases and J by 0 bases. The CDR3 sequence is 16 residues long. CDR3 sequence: CATSRDGGTVNTEAFF. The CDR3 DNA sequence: TGTGCCACCAGCAGAGATGGGGGGACAGTGAACACTGAAGCTTTCTTT.

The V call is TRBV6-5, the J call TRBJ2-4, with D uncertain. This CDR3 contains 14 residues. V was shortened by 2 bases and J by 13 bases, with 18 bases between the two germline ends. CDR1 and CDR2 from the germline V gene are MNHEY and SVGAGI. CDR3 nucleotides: TGTGCCAGCAGTTACGGTGGAGTGAATAATGAGCAGTACTTC. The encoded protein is CASSYGGVNNEQYF.

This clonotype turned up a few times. The DNA of the CDR3 is TGTGCCAGCAGTTTGACCCCACCACTCCAAGAGACCCAGTACTTC. Translating it yields CASSLTPPLQETQYF. The chain joins TRBV28 to TRBJ2-5; D is undetermined. Germline CDR1 and CDR2: MDHEN and SYDVKM. The V gene lost 3 bases and the J gene lost 1 base, with 12 bases spanning the gap. The CDR3 consists of 15 residues.

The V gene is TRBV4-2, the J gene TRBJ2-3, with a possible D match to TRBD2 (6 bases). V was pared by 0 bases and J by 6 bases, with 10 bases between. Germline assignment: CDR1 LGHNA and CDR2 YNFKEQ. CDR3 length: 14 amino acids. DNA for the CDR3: TGTGCCAGCAGCCAAGATCGGGGGTCGGATACGCAGTATTTT. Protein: CASSQDRGSDTQYF.

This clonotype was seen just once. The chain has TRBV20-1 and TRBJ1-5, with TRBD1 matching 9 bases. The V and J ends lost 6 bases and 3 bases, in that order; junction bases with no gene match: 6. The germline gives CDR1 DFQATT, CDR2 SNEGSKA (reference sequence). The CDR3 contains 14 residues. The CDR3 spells CSANTGGNNQPQHF. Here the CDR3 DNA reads TGCAGTGCAAATACAGGGGGCAACAATCAGCCCCAGCATTTT.

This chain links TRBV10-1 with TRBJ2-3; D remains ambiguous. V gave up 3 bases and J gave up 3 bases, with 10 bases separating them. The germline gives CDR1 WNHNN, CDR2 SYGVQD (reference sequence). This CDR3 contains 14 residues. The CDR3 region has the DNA TGCGCCAGCAGTGATGGCGGTCTTACAGATACGCAGTATTTT. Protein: CASSDGGLTDTQYF.

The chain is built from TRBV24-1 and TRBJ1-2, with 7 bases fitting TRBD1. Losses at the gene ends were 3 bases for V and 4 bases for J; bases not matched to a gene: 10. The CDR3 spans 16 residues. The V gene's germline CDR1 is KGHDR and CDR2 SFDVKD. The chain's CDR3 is CATSDPRQGPIYGYTF. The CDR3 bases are TGTGCCACCAGTGATCCACGACAGGGTCCAATCTATGGCTACACCTTC.

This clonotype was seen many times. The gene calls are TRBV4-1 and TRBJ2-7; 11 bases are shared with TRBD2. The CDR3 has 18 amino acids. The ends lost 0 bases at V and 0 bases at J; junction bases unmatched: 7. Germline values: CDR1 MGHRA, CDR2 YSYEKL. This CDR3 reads CASSQDHRTSGYSYEQYF. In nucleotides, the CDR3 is TGCGCCAGCAGCCAAGATCATCGGACTAGCGGGTACTCCTACGAGCAGTACTTC.

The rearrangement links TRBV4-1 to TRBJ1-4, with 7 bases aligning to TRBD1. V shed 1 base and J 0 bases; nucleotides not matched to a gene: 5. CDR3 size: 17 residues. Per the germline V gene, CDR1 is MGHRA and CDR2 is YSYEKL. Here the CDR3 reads CASSQAPGGATNEKLFF. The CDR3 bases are TGCGCCAGCAGCCAAGCCCCAGGGGGTGCAACTAATGAAAAACTGTTTTTT.

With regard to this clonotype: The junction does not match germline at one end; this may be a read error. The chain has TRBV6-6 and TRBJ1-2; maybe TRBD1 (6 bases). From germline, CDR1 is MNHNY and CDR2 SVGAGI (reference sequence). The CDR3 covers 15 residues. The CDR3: CACSISGQPLGGYTF. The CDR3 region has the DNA TGTGCCTGCAGTATTTCAGGACAGCCCCTCGGTGGCTACACCTTC.

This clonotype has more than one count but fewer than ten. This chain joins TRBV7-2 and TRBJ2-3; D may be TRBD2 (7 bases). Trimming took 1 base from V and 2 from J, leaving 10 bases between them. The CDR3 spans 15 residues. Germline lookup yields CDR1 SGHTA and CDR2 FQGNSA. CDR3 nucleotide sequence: TGTGCCAGCAGCTTAGGGGGGGGCCACACAGATACGCAGTATTTT. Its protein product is CASSLGGGHTDTQYF.

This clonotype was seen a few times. The CDR3 loop is CASSLVGKGETQYF. CDR3 DNA: TGTGCCAGCAGTTTAGTTGGAAAAGGAGAGACCCAGTACTTC. The chain is built from TRBV12-3 or TRBV12-4 and TRBJ2-4; D remains unclear. The end of the DNA is better explained by TRBJ2-5, so the J call may be wrong. CDR3 length: 14 residues.

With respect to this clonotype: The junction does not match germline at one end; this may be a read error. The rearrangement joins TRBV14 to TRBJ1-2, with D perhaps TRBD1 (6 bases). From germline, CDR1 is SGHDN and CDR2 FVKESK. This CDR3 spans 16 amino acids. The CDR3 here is CTSSQVAGQTNYGYTF. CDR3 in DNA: TGTACCAGCAGCCAAGTGGCGGGACAAACGAACTATGGCTACACCTTC.

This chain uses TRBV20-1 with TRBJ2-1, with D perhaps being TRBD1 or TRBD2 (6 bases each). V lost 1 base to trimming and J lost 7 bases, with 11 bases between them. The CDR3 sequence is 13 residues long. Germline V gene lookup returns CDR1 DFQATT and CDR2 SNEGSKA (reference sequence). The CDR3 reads CSARGGTLNEQFF. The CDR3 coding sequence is TGCAGTGCTAGAGGCGGGACATTGAATGAGCAGTTCTTC.

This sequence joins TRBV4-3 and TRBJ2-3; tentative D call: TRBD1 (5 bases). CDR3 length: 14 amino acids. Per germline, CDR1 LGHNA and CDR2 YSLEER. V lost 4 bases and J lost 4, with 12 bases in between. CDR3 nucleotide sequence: TGCGCCAGCAGCCCCACCGTGACAGCAGATACGCAGTATTTT. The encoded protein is CASSPTVTADTQYF.

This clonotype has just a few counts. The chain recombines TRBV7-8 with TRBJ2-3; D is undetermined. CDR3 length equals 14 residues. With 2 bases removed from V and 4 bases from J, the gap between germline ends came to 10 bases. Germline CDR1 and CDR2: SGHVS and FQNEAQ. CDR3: CASSLNTWADTQYF. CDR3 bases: TGTGCCAGCAGCTTAAATACCTGGGCAGATACGCAGTATTTT.

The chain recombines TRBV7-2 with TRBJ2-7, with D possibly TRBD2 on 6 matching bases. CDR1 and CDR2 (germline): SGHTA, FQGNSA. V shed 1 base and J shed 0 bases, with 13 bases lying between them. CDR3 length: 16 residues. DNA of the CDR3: TGTGCCAGCAGCTTAGGCGGGGAGACCCGCTCCTACGAGCAGTACTTC. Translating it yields CASSLGGETRSYEQYF.

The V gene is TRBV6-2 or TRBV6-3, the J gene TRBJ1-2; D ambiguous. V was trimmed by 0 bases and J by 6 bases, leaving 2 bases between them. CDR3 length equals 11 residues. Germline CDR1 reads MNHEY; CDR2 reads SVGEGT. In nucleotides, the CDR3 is TGTGCCAGCAGTTACTCCCATGGCTACACCTTC. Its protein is CASSYSHGYTF.

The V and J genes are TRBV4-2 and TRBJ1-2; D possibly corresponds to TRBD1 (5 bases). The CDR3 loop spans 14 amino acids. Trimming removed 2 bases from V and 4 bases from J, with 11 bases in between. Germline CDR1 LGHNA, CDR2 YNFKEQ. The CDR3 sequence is CASSQLQVTYGYTF. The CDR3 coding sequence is TGTGCCAGCAGCCAACTACAGGTCACCTATGGCTACACCTTC.